Each of the 27 T cell receptor beta chains below was sequenced from the same sample in a study of T cells expressing NK-cell markers. TCRdb re-called the 5' RACE reads and catalogs CDR3 proteins one per entry, DNA excluded. Its table records about 260,000 distinct CDR3 sequences. Sequencing input: blood T cells: a sorted CD56 or NKG2C T cell subset, CD4+ or CD8+ T cells, or bulk PBMC T cells (not recorded which). Receptors originate from a woman between 18 and 69 years old in good health.

The gene calls are TRBV19 and TRBJ2-1; absent DNA, TCRdb's TRBD1 call cannot be checked. Germline CDR1 is LNHDA and CDR2 is SQIVND (reference sequence). The CDR3 extends over 14 amino acids. The CDR3 spells CASKSWTGGAEQFF.

This chain uses TRBV28 with TRBJ1-2; with no DNA, the TCRdb D assignment of TRBD1 cannot be verified. The CDR3 runs 13 residues. Germline-derived CDR1 and CDR2 are MDHEN and SYDVKM. This CDR3 reads CASRTGTVYGYTF.

This chain uses TRBV10-3 with TRBJ2-4; TCRdb outputs TRBD1, but without DNA this stays unchecked. Per germline, CDR1 ENHRY and CDR2 SYGVKD. The CDR3 sequence is 13 residues long. The CDR3 sequence: CAIPPARKNIQYF.

The V and J genes are TRBV5-4 and TRBJ2-4; TCRdb returns TRBD1, unconfirmable since there is no DNA. The CDR3 loop spans 15 amino acids. The germline V gene has CDR1 SGHNT and CDR2 YYREEE (reference sequence). This CDR3 reads CASSSGTGARNIQYF.

The chain couples TRBV7-2 to TRBJ2-1; TCRdb proposes TRBD2, but this gene call is untestable without DNA. CDR1 SGHTA and CDR2 FQGNSA come from the germline V gene. The CDR3 runs to 15 residues. The CDR3 here is CASSLWGLAGGEQFF.

The chain employs TRBV11-1 and TRBJ1-1; TCRdb lists TRBD1, though no DNA is available to test this call. Germline loops: CDR1 SGHAT, CDR2 FQDESV (reference sequence). This CDR3 comprises 14 residues. The CDR3 region is CASSLKGGVTEAFF.

The chain has TRBV9 and TRBJ1-2; no DNA is available, so the TRBD1 call from TCRdb remains unchecked. Germline CDR1 reads SGDLS; CDR2 reads YYNGEE. CDR3 length: 13 residues. Here the CDR3 reads CASSGQGLWGYTF.

The chain combines TRBV24-1 with TRBJ2-5; TCRdb returns TRBD2, unconfirmable since there is no DNA. CDR3 length equals 18 residues. The germline CDR1 and CDR2 sequences are KGHDR and SFDVKD. CDR3 amino acids: CATSDFIGGLAGAETQYF.

V and J are TRBV20-1 and TRBJ2-2. Germline V gene data show CDR1 as DFQATT and CDR2 as SNEGSKA (reference sequence). This CDR3 is 17 amino acids long. The CDR3 spells CSARDEARTIGTGELFF.

This chain connects TRBV29-1 to TRBJ1-2; as DNA is missing, the TRBD1 call by TCRdb cannot be tested. Per germline, CDR1 SQVTM and CDR2 ANQGSEA. This CDR3 has 15 amino acids. This CDR3 is CSVEFTPAGNRGYTF.

The CDR3 reads CASSPRERMGTDTQYF. The chain has TRBV3-1 and TRBJ2-3. CDR1 and CDR2 from the germline V gene are LGHDT and YNNKEL (reference sequence). The CDR3 extends over 16 amino acids.

The chain links TRBV12-3 or TRBV12-4 to TRBJ1-1; TCRdb returns TRBD1, unconfirmable since there is no DNA. CDR3 length: 12 residues. The CDR3 loop reads CASSPRTGEAFF.

The rearrangement joins TRBV11-2 to TRBJ2-3; TCRdb indicates TRBD1, and absent DNA this call remains unverified. Per the germline V gene, CDR1 is SGHAT and CDR2 is FQNNGV. This CDR3 spans 14 amino acids. The CDR3 protein is CASRIRGRTDTQYF.

The rearrangement uses TRBV28 and TRBJ2-7; TCRdb picks TRBD1, but there is no DNA to check that call. CDR1 is MDHEN and CDR2 is SYDVKM in the germline V gene. The CDR3 runs to 15 residues. The CDR3 protein is CASSYNHQGQGGKYF.

The V and J genes are TRBV4-2 and TRBJ2-3. The V gene's germline CDR1 is LGHNA and CDR2 YNFKEQ. The CDR3 is 13 residues long. The CDR3 region is CASSQGSADTQYF.

The rearrangement joins TRBV2 to TRBJ2-2; with no DNA, the TCRdb D assignment of TRBD2 cannot be verified. The length of the CDR3 is 15 residues. Germline CDR1 is SNHLY and CDR2 is FYNNEI. The CDR3 here is CASSEGRSGGGELFF. Full variable domain (remainder filled in from reference TRBV2 and TRBJ2-2): EPEVTQTPSHQVTQMGQEVILRCVPISNHLYFYWYRQILGQKVEFLVSFYNNEISEKSEIFDDQFSVERPDGSNFTLKIRSTKLEDSAMYFCASSEGRSGGGELFFGEGSRLTVL.

V gene TRBV18 combines with J gene TRBJ2-7; TCRdb's D call of TRBD2 is untestable without DNA. Germline V CDR1 and CDR2: KGHSH, LQKENI. The CDR3 spans 17 residues. CDR3 amino acids: CASSPIGTSGSSYEQYF.

V and J are TRBV11-2 and TRBJ2-2; TCRdb gives TRBD2 as the D gene, but with no DNA this cannot be confirmed. CDR1 and CDR2 from the germline V gene are SGHAT and FQNNGV. There are 15 residues in the CDR3. CDR3 region: CASSLERLAGGELFF.

This chain uses TRBV20-1 with TRBJ2-1; TCRdb lists TRBD2, though no DNA is available to test this call. The germline V gene encodes CDR1 DFQATT and CDR2 SNEGSKA (reference sequence). The CDR3 runs 14 residues. The CDR3 loop is CSARLSGTYNEQFF.

Here the CDR3 reads CSVDSAQGTTEAFF. The chain combines TRBV29-1 with TRBJ1-1; TCRdb proposes TRBD1, but this gene call is untestable without DNA. CDR1 and CDR2 (germline): SQVTM, ANQGSEA. This CDR3 spans 14 amino acids.

The chain has TRBV4-2 and TRBJ2-5; TCRdb returns TRBD2, unconfirmable since there is no DNA. Germline lookup yields CDR1 LGHNA and CDR2 YNFKEQ. The CDR3 covers 16 residues. The CDR3: CASSQDIGTSGNTQYF.

The chain recombines TRBV25-1 with TRBJ2-5; TCRdb proposes TRBD1, but this gene call is untestable without DNA. The CDR3 length is 15 residues. In germline, CDR1 is MGHDK, CDR2 SYGVNS. The CDR3 reads CASSGGQGDQETQYF.

The chain employs TRBV12-3 or TRBV12-4 and TRBJ2-5; absent DNA, TCRdb's TRBD1 call cannot be checked. The CDR3 length is 13 residues. The CDR3 sequence: CASSWRGEETQYF.

The V call is TRBV7-8, the J call TRBJ2-3; as DNA is missing, the TRBD1 call by TCRdb cannot be tested. Germline CDR1 and CDR2: SGHVS and FQNEAQ. The CDR3 is 15 amino acids. The CDR3 reads CASSFAGGDADTQYF.

The J gene is TRBJ1-2, the V gene TRBV7-9. The CDR3 totals 16 residues. Germline-derived CDR1 and CDR2 are SEHNR and FQNEAQ (reference sequence). The CDR3: CASSLARQGSNYGYTF.

The chain links TRBV9 to TRBJ1-3. Germline-derived CDR1 and CDR2 are SGDLS and YYNGEE. The CDR3 is 14 residues long. CDR3 region: CASSVDSSGNTIYF.

The chain couples TRBV7-2 to TRBJ2-7. In germline, CDR1 is SGHTA, CDR2 FQGNSA. This CDR3 region has 13 residues. CDR3 in amino acids: CASSSTRSYEQYF.